The 17 T cell receptor beta chains below all came from one sample that was sequenced in a study of T cell repertoires in cytomegalovirus infection. No antigens are known for them. TCRdb reprocessed the reads with MiXCR, giving one entry per CDR3 protein. The sample lists around 900,000 distinct CDR3 sequences; roughly 30% were seen once. This specimen consisted of cultured CD8+ T cells from PBMCs, obtained from culture after CMV antigen stimulation. These receptors were collected from a human donor in good health (CMV status not recorded). Some clones in this sample may be carry-over from other donors' samples.

This clonotype showed up many times. The chain employs TRBV7-6 and TRBJ2-2, with unresolved D. The CDR3 contains 14 residues. Trimming stripped 2 bases from V and 6 bases from J, with 10 bases between. Per germline, CDR1 SGHVS and CDR2 FNYEAQ. The CDR3 protein is CASSLFTAPGELFF. CDR3 nucleotides: TGTGCCAGCAGCTTATTTACAGCTCCCGGGGAGCTGTTTTTT.

The table lists this clonotype with a count of one. This chain connects TRBV27 to TRBJ1-2; D may be TRBD1 (6 bases). V gave up 3 bases and J gave up 7 bases, with 12 bases separating them. The CDR3 contains 13 residues. In germline, CDR1 is MNHEY, CDR2 SMNVEV (reference sequence). The CDR3 nucleotides are TGTGCCAGCAGTTTGGGGACATGGTTTGGCTACACCTTC. Residues: CASSLGTWFGYTF.

This clonotype was recorded a few times. The chain couples TRBV20-1 to TRBJ1-6, with D unclear. The CDR3 is 14 residues long. Germline CDR1 is DFQATT and CDR2 is SNEGSKA (reference sequence). Deletions cut 0 bases from V and 3 bases from J, with 6 bases between. The CDR3 is CSARDLSYNSPLHF. CDR3 in DNA: TGCAGTGCTAGAGACCTCAGCTATAATTCACCCCTCCACTTT.

V is TRBV6-2 or TRBV6-3 and J is TRBJ2-7; D possibly corresponds to TRBD1 (6 bases). CDR3 size: 15 residues. Germline CDR1 and CDR2: MNHEY and SVGEGT. V shed 5 bases and J shed 2 bases, with 16 bases lying between them. This chain's CDR3 is CASSPTYRDAYEQYV. Written as DNA, the CDR3 is TGTGCCAGCAGTCCGACCTACAGGGACGCCTACGAGCAGTACGTC.

The chain recombines TRBV6-6 with TRBJ1-2; 7 bases fit TRBD1. The germline gives CDR1 MNHNY, CDR2 SVGAGI (reference sequence). CDR3 size: 17 residues. Trimming removed 6 bases from V and 4 bases from J; junction bases left unmatched: 17. CDR3 sequence reads: CASSLFSSRDSPYGYTF. CDR3 sequence (DNA): TGTGCCAGCAGCCTTTTCTCTTCCCGGGACAGCCCCTATGGCTACACCTTC.

This clonotype was recorded a few times. V is TRBV28 and J is TRBJ2-7; 10 bases fit TRBD1. J was trimmed by 4 bases and V by 2 bases; bases with no gene match: 2. This CDR3 is built from 14 residues. The germline V gene has CDR1 MDHEN and CDR2 SYDVKM. In DNA form, the CDR3 reads TGTGCCAGCAGTTTAAGGGACAGGGGTTACGAGCAGTACGTC. Amino acid sequence: CASSLRDRGYEQYV.

This chain uses TRBV29-1 with TRBJ2-7, with D perhaps matching TRBD1 or TRBD2 (6 bases each). Germline V lookup: CDR1 SQVTM, CDR2 ANQGSEA. Trimming took 6 bases from V and 5 from J, leaving 11 bases between them. This CDR3 comprises 11 residues. CDR3 loop: CSVWGDNEQYV. In DNA, the CDR3 is TGCAGCGTCTGGGGGGACAACGAGCAGTACGTC.

The chain has TRBV7-6 and TRBJ2-1; 9 positions match TRBD2. The germline V gene encodes CDR1 SGHVS and CDR2 FNYEAQ. J was trimmed by 4 bases and V by 1 base; bases with no gene match: 5. This CDR3 contains 16 residues. CDR3 coding DNA: TGTGCCAGCAGCTTAGGGGGCGGGGGGGTGTACAATGAGCAGTTCTTC. Protein: CASSLGGGGVYNEQFF.

CDR3 sequence reads: CASSLGVGGPQETQYF. The CDR3 region has the DNA TGTGCCAGCAGCTTGGGCGTCGGTGGCCCCCAAGAGACCCAGTACTTC. The chain recombines TRBV7-3 with TRBJ2-5; D gene unclear. The length of the CDR3 is 16 residues. Germline V CDR1 and CDR2: SGHTA, FQGTGA. Trimming removed 3 bases from V and 1 base from J, with 15 bases in between.

V and J are TRBV5-8 and TRBJ2-7, with a possible D match to TRBD2 (6 bases). Looked up from germline, CDR1 is SGHTS and CDR2 is YDEGEE. The CDR3 loop spans 14 amino acids. V was pared by 4 bases and J by 7 bases, with 18 bases between. This CDR3 reads CASSKMSLAGEQYV. DNA for the CDR3: TGTGCCAGCAGCAAAATGAGCCTCGCGGGGGAGCAGTACGTC.

Many counts were recorded for this clonotype. This sequence joins TRBV20-1 and TRBJ1-6, with D uncertain. V was cut by 1 base and J by 13 bases, with 14 bases left in between. CDR1 is DFQATT and CDR2 is SNEGSKA in the germline V gene (reference sequence). This CDR3 has 13 residues. The DNA for the CDR3 is TGCAGTGCTAGAGGTCGCTCGGAAAGGCCCCTCCACTTT. This codes for CSARGRSERPLHF.

The V call is TRBV20-1, the J call TRBJ2-3; D is unresolved. V lost 3 bases, J lost 3 bases, and 7 bases lay in between. CDR3 length equals 12 residues. Germline V lookup: CDR1 DFQATT, CDR2 SNEGSKA (reference sequence). The CDR3 nucleotides are TGCAGTGCTAGGAGGATAACAGATACGCAGTATTTT. Encoded protein: CSARRITDTQYF.

The count of this clonotype is one. This chain connects TRBV6-6 to TRBJ2-3; D is possibly TRBD1 (5 bases). There are 17 residues in the CDR3. The germline CDR1 and CDR2 sequences are MNHNY and SVGAGI (reference sequence). Trimming shortened V by 6 bases and J by 2 bases, and 21 bases separated the two germline ends. The CDR3 here is CASRPTARYRYTDTQYF. CDR3 in DNA: TGTGCCAGCAGACCAACGGCCCGTTACAGGTACACAGATACGCAGTATTTT.

This clonotype was picked up a small number of times. The J gene is TRBJ2-3, the V gene TRBV27; 10 positions agree with TRBD2. V shed 2 bases, J shed 0 bases, and the junction held 8 bases outside the gene matches. CDR1 MNHEY and CDR2 SMNVEV come from the germline V gene (reference sequence). CDR3 size: 18 residues. CDR3 loop: CASSLLSGGPGSTDTQYF. The CDR3 DNA is TGTGCCAGCAGTTTACTTAGCGGGGGGCCGGGGAGCACAGATACGCAGTATTTT.

This chain uses TRBV19 with TRBJ2-1; possibly TRBD2 for D (6 bases). The CDR3 has 15 amino acids. Germline CDR1 LNHDA, CDR2 SQIVND (reference sequence). Trimming stripped 2 bases from V and 2 bases from J, with 10 bases between. Here the CDR3 reads CASSIKGLPYNEQFF. In nucleotides, the CDR3 is TGTGCCAGTAGTATAAAAGGACTACCCTACAATGAGCAGTTCTTC.

This clonotype was found many times. The CDR3 sequence: CASSLATGGGIYTEAFF. The CDR3 coding sequence is TGTGCCAGCAGCTTAGCGACAGGGGGAGGTATATACACTGAAGCTTTCTTT. The V and J genes are TRBV7-6 and TRBJ1-1, with 9 bases fitting TRBD1. The CDR3 runs 17 residues. Looked up from germline, CDR1 is SGHVS and CDR2 is FNYEAQ. The V gene end was trimmed by 0 bases and the J gene end by 3 bases; junction bases not matched to a gene: 8.

In its sample, this clonotype was seen a few times. The chain combines TRBV12-3 or TRBV12-4 with TRBJ1-1; TRBD1 is a possible D gene (6 bases). Between the trimmed V and J ends, which lost 5 bases and 5 bases, there was a span of 18 bases. CDR3 size: 15 residues. The CDR3 is CASSPEGGQRTEAFF. In nucleotides, the CDR3 is TGTGCCAGCAGTCCCGAGGGGGGCCAGCGAACTGAAGCTTTCTTT.